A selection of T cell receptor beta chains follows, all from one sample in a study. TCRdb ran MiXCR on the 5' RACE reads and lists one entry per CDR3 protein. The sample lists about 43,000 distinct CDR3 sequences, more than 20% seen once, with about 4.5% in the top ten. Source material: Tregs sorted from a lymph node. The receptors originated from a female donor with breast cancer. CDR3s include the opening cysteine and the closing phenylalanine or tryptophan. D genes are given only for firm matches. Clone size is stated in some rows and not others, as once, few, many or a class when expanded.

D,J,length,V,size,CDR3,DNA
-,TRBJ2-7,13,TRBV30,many,CAWSSAGIYEQYF,TGTGCCTGGAGCTCCGCGGGGATCTACGAGCAGTACTTC
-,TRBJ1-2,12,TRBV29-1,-,CSAPYRDHGYTF,TGCAGCGCGCCCTACAGGGATCATGGCTACACCTTC
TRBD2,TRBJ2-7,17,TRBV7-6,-,CASSPSLGGLADLEQYF,TGTGCCAGCAGCCCTAGTCTAGGCGGACTAGCCGACCTGGAGCAGTACTTC
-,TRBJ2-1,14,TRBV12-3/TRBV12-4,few,CASSFMASQGRQFF,TGTGCCAGCAGTTTCATGGCTAGTCAGGGGAGGCAGTTCTTC
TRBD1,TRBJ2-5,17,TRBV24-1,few,CATSDSPGQGTQETQYF,TGTGCCACCAGTGACTCCCCTGGACAGGGGACTCAAGAGACCCAGTACTTC
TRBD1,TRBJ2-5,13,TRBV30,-,CAWSGRGLETQYF,TGTGCCTGGAGTGGCAGGGGGCTCGAGACCCAGTACTTC
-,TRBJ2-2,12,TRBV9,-,CASSVGFGELFF,TGTGCCAGCAGCGTAGGGTTCGGGGAGCTGTTTTTT
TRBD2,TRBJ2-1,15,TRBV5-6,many,CASSLALAGVGEQFF,TGTGCCAGCAGCTTGGCACTAGCGGGAGTCGGGGAGCAGTTCTTC
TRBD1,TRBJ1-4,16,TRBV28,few,CATRGYQTGGNEKLFF,TGTGCCACTCGGGGGTACCAAACAGGGGGCAATGAAAAACTGTTTTTT
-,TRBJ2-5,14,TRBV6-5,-,CASSPWTDQETQYF,TGTGCCAGCAGCCCCTGGACAGACCAAGAGACCCAGTACTTC
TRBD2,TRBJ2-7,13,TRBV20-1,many,CSAEAGVGYEQYF,TGCAGTGCTGAAGCGGGAGTAGGGTACGAGCAGTACTTC
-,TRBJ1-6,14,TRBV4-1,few,CASSQGTFGSPRHF,TGCGCCAGCAGCCAGGGGACATTCGGGTCACCCCGCCACTTT
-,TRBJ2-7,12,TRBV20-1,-,CSARDRPYEQYF,TGCAGTGCTAGGGACCGGCCCTACGAGCAGTACTTC
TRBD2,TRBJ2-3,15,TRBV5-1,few,CASSLGGRRTDTQYF,TGCGCCAGCAGCTTGGGCGGGAGGCGCACAGATACGCAGTATTTT
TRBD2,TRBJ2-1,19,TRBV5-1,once,CASSSLTPGLRAGKSEQFF,TGCGCCAGCAGCTCTTTGACACCGGGACTAAGGGCGGGCAAAAGTGAGCAGTTCTTC
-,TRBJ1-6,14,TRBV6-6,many,CATGPSSYNSPLHF,TGTGCCACCGGCCCGAGCTCCTATAATTCACCCCTCCACTTT
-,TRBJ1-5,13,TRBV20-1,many,CSARQYSNQPQHF,TGCAGTGCTAGACAGTATAGCAATCAGCCCCAGCATTTT
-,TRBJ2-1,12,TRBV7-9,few,CASSGLGNEQFF,TGTGCCAGCAGCGGACTTGGGAATGAGCAGTTCTTC
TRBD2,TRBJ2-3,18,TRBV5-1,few,CASSRTGTSGSGTDTQYF,TGCGCCAGCAGCCGAACCGGGACTAGCGGGAGCGGCACAGATACGCAGTATTTT
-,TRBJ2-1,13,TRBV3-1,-,CASSHTGYNEQFF,TGTGCCAGCAGCCATACAGGGTACAATGAGCAGTTCTTC
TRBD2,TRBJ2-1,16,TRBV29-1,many,CSVEGTSGNPPHEQFF,TGCAGCGTTGAAGGGACTAGCGGGAATCCCCCTCATGAGCAGTTCTTC
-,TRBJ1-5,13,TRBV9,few,CASSAGTNQPQHF,TGTGCCAGCAGCGCTGGGACTAACCAGCCCCAGCATTTT
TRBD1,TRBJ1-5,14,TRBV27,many,CASSLDRDGEPQHF,TGTGCCAGCAGTTTGGACAGGGACGGTGAGCCCCAGCATTTT
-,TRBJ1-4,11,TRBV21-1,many,CASIGPGELFF,TGTGCCAGCATCGGGCCCGGCGAACTGTTTTTT
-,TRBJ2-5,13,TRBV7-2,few,CASSYGAQETQYF,TGTGCCAGCAGCTACGGGGCCCAAGAGACCCAGTACTTC
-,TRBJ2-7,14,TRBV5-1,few,CASSAGTSPVEQYF,TGCGCCAGCAGCGCCGGGACTTCCCCTGTCGAGCAGTACTTC
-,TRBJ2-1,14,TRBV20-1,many,CSARTRDDYNEQFF,TGCAGTGCTAGGACTAGAGACGACTACAATGAGCAGTTCTTC
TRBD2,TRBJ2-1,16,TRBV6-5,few,CASSYSLAGGLSEQFF,TGTGCCAGCAGTTACTCGTTAGCGGGAGGGCTCTCTGAGCAGTTCTTC
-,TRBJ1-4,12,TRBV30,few,CAWGLGYEKLFF,TGTGCCTGGGGCCTCGGGTATGAAAAACTGTTTTTT
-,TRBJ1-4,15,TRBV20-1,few,CSARDRRGTNEKLFF,TGCAGTGCTAGAGATCGTCGGGGTACTAATGAAAAACTGTTTTTT
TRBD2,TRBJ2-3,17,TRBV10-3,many,CAISESRTSGSTDTQYF,TGTGCCATCAGTGAGTCGCGGACTAGCGGGAGCACAGATACGCAGTATTTT
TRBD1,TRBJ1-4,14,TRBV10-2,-,CASSRTGLDEKLFF,TGCGCCAGCAGCCGGACAGGGTTGGACGAAAAACTGTTTTTT
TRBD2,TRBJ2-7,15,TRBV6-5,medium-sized,CASRSTSGRAYEQYF,TGTGCCAGCAGGTCGACTAGCGGGAGGGCCTACGAGCAGTACTTC
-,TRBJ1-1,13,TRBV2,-,CASSSRGDTEAFF,TGTGCCAGCAGCTCGCGGGGGGACACTGAAGCTTTCTTT
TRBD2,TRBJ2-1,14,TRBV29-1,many,CSGETSNGSNEQFF,TGCAGCGGGGAGACTAGCAATGGATCGAACGAGCAGTTCTTC
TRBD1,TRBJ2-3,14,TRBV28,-,CASIGDSSTDTQYF,TGTGCCAGCATCGGGGACAGTAGCACAGATACGCAGTATTTT
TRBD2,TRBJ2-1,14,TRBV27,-,CASRHSGSVNEQFF,TGTGCCAGCAGACATAGCGGGAGTGTAAATGAGCAGTTCTTC
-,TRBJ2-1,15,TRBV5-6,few,CASNFGGQAHNEQFF,TGTGCCAGCAACTTTGGGGGGCAAGCCCACAATGAGCAGTTCTTC